These 15 T cell receptor beta chains were sequenced from one sample in a study of cytomegalovirus exposure and HLA in healthy donors (dated by TCRdb to about 2017). The library was obtained by the immunoSEQ multiplex PCR assay. For the multiplex PCR, a mixture combining 60 forward primers for TCR Vbeta segments and 13 reverse primers for TCR Jbeta segments was used. The clones in this table, taken by TCRdb from immuneACCESS, are in-frame only. Not every clone is retained; where verified, under half of the shortfall comes from an unresolved V gene, and the cause of the rest is unknown. For this sample, the table gives 70,000 or so clones. The ten largest clones capture 0.83% of the sample. Input material: PBMCs. These receptors were taken from a boy younger than 18 in good health and CMV-seronegative.

The V call is TRBV6-5, the J call TRBJ2-7, with D possibly being TRBD1 (6 bases). This CDR3 has 13 residues. Trimming removed 8 bases from V and 3 bases from J, with 14 bases in between. Germline lookup yields CDR1 MNHEY and CDR2 SVGAGI. The DNA for the CDR3 is TGTGCCAGCGGTAGACAGGCGGACTACGAGCAGTACTTC. Protein sequence: CASGRQADYEQYF.

The chain is built from TRBV11-2 and TRBJ1-1; 7 bases are shared with TRBD1. Unmatched junction bases numbered 6, after V lost 4 bases and J lost 1 base. Germline V lookup: CDR1 SGHAT, CDR2 FQNNGV. This CDR3 region has 15 residues. The CDR3 here is CASSSGDRPNTEAFF. Written as DNA, the CDR3 is TGTGCCAGCAGCTCCGGGGACAGACCGAACACTGAAGCTTTCTTT.

This rearrangement joins TRBV6-4 to TRBJ2-3; 9 nucleotides agree with TRBD1. Germline CDR1 and CDR2: MRHNA and SNTAGT. V was pared by 3 bases and J by 8 bases, with 9 bases of the junction left unmatched. The CDR3 runs to 15 residues. CDR3 amino acids: CASSEGGQGPGTQYF. In DNA form, the CDR3 reads TGTGCCAGCAGTGAAGGGGGACAGGGCCCCGGTACGCAGTATTTT.

The chain links TRBV19 to TRBJ2-5; D remains unclear. CDR1 is LNHDA and CDR2 is SQIVND in the germline V gene (reference sequence). The CDR3 contains 13 residues. Trimming stripped 2 bases from V and 4 bases from J, with 8 bases between. CDR3 amino acids: CASSITSPETQYF. CDR3 bases: TGTGCCAGTAGTATAACCAGTCCAGAGACCCAGTACTTC.

The genes are TRBV2 and TRBJ1-2; D possibly corresponds to TRBD1 (5 bases). Germline CDR1 and CDR2: SNHLY and FYNNEI. The germline V and J ends were trimmed by 11 bases and 8 bases, with 21 bases remaining between them. CDR3 size: 13 residues. The CDR3 protein is CAARAPGRGGYTF. Here the CDR3 DNA reads TGTGCCGCTCGGGCTCCAGGGAGGGGAGGCTACACCTTC.

The rearrangement uses TRBV7-9 and TRBJ2-1; 10 bases map to TRBD2. Per the germline V gene, CDR1 is SEHNR and CDR2 is FQNEAQ (reference sequence). J gave up 9 bases and V 0 bases, and 8 bases lay outside the gene matches. The CDR3 is made up of 16 amino acids. CDR3 loop: CASSLAPSGRIPEQFF. For the CDR3, the DNA is TGTGCCAGCAGCTTAGCGCCTAGCGGGAGAATCCCTGAGCAGTTCTTC.

The rearrangement links TRBV4-1 to TRBJ1-1; D gene unclear. The CDR3 has 14 residues. Germline CDR1 MGHRA, CDR2 YSYEKL. V gave up 2 bases and J gave up 0 bases, with 7 bases separating them. In DNA form, the CDR3 reads TGCGCCAGCAGCCAACCCAGATTGAACACTGAAGCTTTCTTT. It is translated as CASSQPRLNTEAFF.

The rearrangement joins TRBV4-1 to TRBJ2-7; D is perhaps TRBD2 (6 bases). The CDR3 runs to 16 residues. V was trimmed by 1 base and J by 2 bases, leaving 15 bases between them. Germline V gives CDR1 MGHRA, CDR2 YSYEKL. The CDR3 reads CASSQVPNGGPYEQYF. CDR3 in DNA: TGCGCCAGCAGCCAAGTCCCAAACGGGGGACCCTACGAGCAGTACTTC.

V and J are TRBV9 and TRBJ1-2; tentative D call: TRBD1 (5 bases). The CDR3 runs 16 residues. Germline CDR1 and CDR2: SGDLS and YYNGEE. Between the trimmed V and J ends, which lost 4 bases and 0 bases, there was a span of 16 bases. The CDR3 DNA reads TGTGCCAGCAGCCCCGGTGGGGGGACTGCTAACTATGGCTACACCTTC. This encodes CASSPGGGTANYGYTF.

J is TRBJ1-1 and V is TRBV7-6, with D possibly being TRBD1 (6 bases). CDR3 length: 13 residues. The germline CDR1 and CDR2 sequences are SGHVS and FNYEAQ. Trimming pared 1 base from V and 11 bases from J, leaving 14 bases between. The CDR3 coding sequence is TGTGCCAGCAGCTTAGGGGGGGGCGAGGAGGCTTTCTTT. It specifies CASSLGGGEEAFF. Supplemented by reference TRBV7-6 and TRBJ1-1, the full variable domain reads GAGVSQSPRYKVTKRGQDVALRCDPISGHVSLYWYRQALGQGPEFLTYFNYEAQQDKSGLPNDRFSAERPEGSISTLTIQRTEQRDSAMYRCASSLGGGEEAFFGQGTRLTVV.

J is TRBJ2-7 and V is TRBV27; 9 bases align to TRBD2. Germline V gives CDR1 MNHEY, CDR2 SMNVEV (reference sequence). J was trimmed by 2 bases and V by 3 bases; bases with no gene match: 2. There are 14 residues in the CDR3. The CDR3 DNA sequence: TGTGCCAGCAGTTTTGTAGCGGGAGCCTACGAGCAGTACTTC. As protein: CASSFVAGAYEQYF.

This chain uses TRBV6-6 with TRBJ1-1; a weak D match, TRBD1 (5 bases). Between the trimmed V and J ends, which lost 5 bases and 3 bases, there was a span of 10 bases. This CDR3 region has 13 residues. The germline V gene encodes CDR1 MNHNY and CDR2 SVGAGI (reference sequence). The CDR3 protein is CASSRQPYTEAFF. The CDR3 region has the DNA TGTGCCAGCAGTAGACAGCCGTACACTGAAGCTTTCTTT.

The chain joins TRBV6-5 to TRBJ2-7; TRBD2 is a possible D gene (6 bases). Looked up from germline, CDR1 is MNHEY and CDR2 is SVGAGI. This CDR3 region has 11 residues. The V and J ends lost 9 bases and 2 bases respectively, with 8 bases between them. The CDR3 DNA sequence: TGTGCCAGTAGCGGTACCTACGAGCAGTACTTC. This sequence encodes CASSGTYEQYF.

The chain has TRBV10-3 and TRBJ2-2, with D unresolved. Looked up from germline, CDR1 is ENHRY and CDR2 is SYGVKD. CDR3 length: 15 residues. V lost 6 bases and J 6 bases, leaving 17 bases between the germline ends. For the CDR3, the DNA is TGTGCCATCAGCTCCGGTTTATCAGAGGCCGGGGAGCTGTTTTTT. Its protein product is CAISSGLSEAGELFF.

The rearrangement uses TRBV19 and TRBJ1-6, with 12 bases that match TRBD1. This CDR3 spans 20 amino acids. CDR1 is LNHDA, CDR2 SQIVND, per germline (reference sequence). V trimming: 4 bases; J trimming: 2 bases; junction bases outside the gene matches: 12. Written as DNA, the CDR3 is TGTGCCAGTAGTACCCTACCCGGGACAGGGGGCACTACCTATAATTCACCCCTCCACTTT. It codes for CASSTLPGTGGTTYNSPLHF.